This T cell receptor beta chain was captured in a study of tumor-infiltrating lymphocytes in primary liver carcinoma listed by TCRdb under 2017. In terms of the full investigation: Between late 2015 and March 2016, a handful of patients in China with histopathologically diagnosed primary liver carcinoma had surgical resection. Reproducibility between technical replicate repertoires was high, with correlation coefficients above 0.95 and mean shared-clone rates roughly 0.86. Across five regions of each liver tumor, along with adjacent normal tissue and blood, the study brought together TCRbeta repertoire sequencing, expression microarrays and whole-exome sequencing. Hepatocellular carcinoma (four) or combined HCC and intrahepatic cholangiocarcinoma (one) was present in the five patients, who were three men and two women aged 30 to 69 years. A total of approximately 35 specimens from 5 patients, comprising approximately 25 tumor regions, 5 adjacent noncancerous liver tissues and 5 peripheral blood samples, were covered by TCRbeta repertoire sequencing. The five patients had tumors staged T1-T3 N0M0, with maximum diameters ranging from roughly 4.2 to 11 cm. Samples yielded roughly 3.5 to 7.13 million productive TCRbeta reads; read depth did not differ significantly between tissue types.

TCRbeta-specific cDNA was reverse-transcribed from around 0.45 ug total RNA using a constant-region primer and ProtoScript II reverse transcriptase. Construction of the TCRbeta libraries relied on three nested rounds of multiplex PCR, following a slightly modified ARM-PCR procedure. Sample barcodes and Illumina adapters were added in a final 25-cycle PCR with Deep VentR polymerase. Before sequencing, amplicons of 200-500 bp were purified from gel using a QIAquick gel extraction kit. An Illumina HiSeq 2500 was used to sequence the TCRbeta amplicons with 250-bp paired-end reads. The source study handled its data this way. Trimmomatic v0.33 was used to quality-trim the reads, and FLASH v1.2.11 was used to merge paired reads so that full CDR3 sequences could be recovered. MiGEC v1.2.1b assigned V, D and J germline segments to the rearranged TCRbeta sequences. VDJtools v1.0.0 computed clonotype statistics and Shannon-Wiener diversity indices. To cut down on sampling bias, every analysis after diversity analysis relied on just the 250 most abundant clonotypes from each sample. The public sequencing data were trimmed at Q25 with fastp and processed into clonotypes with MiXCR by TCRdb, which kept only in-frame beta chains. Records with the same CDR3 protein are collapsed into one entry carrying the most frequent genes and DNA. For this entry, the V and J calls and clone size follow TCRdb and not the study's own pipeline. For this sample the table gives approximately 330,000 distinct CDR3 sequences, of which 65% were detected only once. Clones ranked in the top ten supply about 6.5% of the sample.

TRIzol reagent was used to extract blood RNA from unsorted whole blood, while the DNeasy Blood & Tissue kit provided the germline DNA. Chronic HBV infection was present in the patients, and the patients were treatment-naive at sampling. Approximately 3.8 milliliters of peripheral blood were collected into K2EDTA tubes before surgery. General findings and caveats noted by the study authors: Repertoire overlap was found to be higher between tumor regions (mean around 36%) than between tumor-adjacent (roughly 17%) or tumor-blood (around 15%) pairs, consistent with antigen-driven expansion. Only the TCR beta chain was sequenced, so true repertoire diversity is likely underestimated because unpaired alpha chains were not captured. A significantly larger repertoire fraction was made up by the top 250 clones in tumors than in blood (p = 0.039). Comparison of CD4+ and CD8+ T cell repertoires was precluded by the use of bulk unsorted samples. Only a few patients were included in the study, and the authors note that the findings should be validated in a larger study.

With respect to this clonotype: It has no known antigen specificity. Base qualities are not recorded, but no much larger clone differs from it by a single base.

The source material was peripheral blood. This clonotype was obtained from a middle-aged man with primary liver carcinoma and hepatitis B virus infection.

The sequenced DNA: TGCGCCAGCAGCAGGGGACTTGACAGGAGCCCCTACGAGCAGTACTTC. This yields the protein CASSRGLDRSPYEQYF. The rearrangement combines TRBV5-1 with TRBJ2-7, with the D call tentatively TRBD1 or TRBD2, each fitting 6 bases. The germline V gene yields SGHRS for CDR1 and YFSETQ for CDR2. The cysteine opens and the phenylalanine closes a CDR3 of 16 amino acids. The retained sequence is limited to the CDR3, 48 bases, with the frame set at the first base. Relative to germline, V is 4 bases shorter and J is 2 bases shorter, with 19 bases between their ends.